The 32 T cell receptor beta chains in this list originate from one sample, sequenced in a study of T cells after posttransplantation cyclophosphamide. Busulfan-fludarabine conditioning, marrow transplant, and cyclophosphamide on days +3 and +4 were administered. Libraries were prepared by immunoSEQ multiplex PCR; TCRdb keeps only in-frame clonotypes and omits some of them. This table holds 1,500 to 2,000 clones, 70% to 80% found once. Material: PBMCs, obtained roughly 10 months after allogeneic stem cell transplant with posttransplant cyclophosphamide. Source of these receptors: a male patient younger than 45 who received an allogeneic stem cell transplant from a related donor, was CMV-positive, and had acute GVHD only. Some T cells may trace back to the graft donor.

The CDR3 loop is CASSRRQPINEKLFF. The CDR3 DNA sequence: TGTGCCAGCAGCCGCCGACAGCCCATTAATGAAAAACTGTTTTTT. The V gene is TRBV14, the J gene TRBJ1-4, with D tentatively TRBD1 (5 bases). Germline lookup yields CDR1 SGHDN and CDR2 FVKESK. V was trimmed by 4 bases and J by 4 bases, leaving 13 bases between them. This CDR3 is built from 15 residues.

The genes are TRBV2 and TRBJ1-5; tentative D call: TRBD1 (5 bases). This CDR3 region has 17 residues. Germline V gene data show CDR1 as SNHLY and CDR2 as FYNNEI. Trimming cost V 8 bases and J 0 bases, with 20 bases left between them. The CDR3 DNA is TGTGCCAGCTCGGCGGTAGGGGCCGTCCATAGCAATCAGCCCCAGCATTTT. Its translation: CASSAVGAVHSNQPQHF.

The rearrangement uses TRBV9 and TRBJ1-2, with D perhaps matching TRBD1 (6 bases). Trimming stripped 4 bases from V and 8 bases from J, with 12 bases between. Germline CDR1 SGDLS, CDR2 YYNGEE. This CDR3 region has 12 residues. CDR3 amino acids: CASSSGGEGYTF. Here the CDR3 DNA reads TGTGCCAGCAGCAGCGGGGGCGAGGGCTACACCTTC. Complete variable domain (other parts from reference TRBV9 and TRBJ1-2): DSGVTQTPKHLITATGQRVTLRCSPRSGDLSVYWYQQSLDQGLQFLIQYYNGEERAKGNILERFSAQQFPDLHSELNLSSLELGDSALYFCASSSGGEGYTFGSGTRLTVV.

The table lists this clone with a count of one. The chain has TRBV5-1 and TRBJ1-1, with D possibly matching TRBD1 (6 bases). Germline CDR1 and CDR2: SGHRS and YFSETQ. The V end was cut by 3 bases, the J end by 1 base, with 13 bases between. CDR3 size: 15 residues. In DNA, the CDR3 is TGCGCCAGCAGCTCCCGGGAGGGGGGGAACACTGAAGCTTTCTTT. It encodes CASSSREGGNTEAFF.

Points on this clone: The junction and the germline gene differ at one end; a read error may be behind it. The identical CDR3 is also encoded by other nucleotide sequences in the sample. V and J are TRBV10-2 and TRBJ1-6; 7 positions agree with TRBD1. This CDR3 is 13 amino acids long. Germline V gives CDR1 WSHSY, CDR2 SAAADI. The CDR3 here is CASSRDSNSPLHF. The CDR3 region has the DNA TGCGCCAGCAGTCGGGACAGTAATTCCCCCCTCCACTTT.

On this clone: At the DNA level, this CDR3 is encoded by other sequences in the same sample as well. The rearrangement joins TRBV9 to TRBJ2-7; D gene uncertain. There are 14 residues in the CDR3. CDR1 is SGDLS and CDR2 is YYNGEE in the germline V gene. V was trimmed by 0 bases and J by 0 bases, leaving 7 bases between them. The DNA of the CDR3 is TGTGCCAGCAGCGTAGTCCCGAGCTCCTACGAGCAGTACTTC. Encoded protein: CASSVVPSSYEQYF.

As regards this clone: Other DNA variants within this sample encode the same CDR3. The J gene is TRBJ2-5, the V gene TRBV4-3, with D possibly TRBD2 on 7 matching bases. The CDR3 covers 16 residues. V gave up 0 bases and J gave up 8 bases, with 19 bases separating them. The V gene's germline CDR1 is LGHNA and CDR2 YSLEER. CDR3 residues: CASSQEEGGGSETQYF. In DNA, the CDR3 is TGCGCCAGCAGCCAAGAGGAAGGCGGGGGCTCGGAAACCCAGTACTTC.

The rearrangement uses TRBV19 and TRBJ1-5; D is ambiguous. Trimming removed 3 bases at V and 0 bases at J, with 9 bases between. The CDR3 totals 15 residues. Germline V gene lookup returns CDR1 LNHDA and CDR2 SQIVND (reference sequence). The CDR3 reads CASSIIGNSNQPQHF. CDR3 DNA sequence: TGTGCCAGTAGTATCATCGGGAATAGCAATCAGCCCCAGCATTTT.

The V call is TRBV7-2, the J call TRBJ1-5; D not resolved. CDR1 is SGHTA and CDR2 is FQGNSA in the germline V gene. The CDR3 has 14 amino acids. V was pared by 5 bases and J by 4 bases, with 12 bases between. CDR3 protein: CASSPEQINQPQHF. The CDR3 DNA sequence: TGTGCCAGCAGCCCCGAACAGATTAATCAGCCCCAGCATTTT. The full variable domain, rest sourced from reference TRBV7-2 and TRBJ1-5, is GAGVSQSPSNKVTEKGKDVELRCDPISGHTALYWYRQSLGQGLEFLIYFQGNSAPDKSGLPSDRFSAERTGGSVSTLTIQRTQQEDSAVYLCASSPEQINQPQHFGDGTRLSIL.

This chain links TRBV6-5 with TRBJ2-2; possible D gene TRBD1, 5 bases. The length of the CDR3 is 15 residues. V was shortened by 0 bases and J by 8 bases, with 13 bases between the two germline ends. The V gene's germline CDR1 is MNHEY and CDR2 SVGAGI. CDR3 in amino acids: CASSYSRQLSGELFF. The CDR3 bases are TGTGCCAGCAGTTACTCGAGACAGCTATCGGGGGAGCTGTTTTTT.

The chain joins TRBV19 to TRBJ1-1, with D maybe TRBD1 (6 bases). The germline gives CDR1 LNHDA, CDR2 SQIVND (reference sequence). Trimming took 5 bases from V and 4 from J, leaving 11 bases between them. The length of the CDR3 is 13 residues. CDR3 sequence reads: CASSLGGGTEAFF. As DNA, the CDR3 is TGTGCCAGTAGTTTAGGGGGGGGCACTGAAGCTTTCTTT.

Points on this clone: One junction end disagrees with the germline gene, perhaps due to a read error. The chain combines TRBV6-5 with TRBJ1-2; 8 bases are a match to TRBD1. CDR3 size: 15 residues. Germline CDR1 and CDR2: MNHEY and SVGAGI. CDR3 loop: CASSYDQGAKYGYTF. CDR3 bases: TGTGCCAGCAGTTACGATCAGGGGGCTAAATATGGCTACACCTTC.

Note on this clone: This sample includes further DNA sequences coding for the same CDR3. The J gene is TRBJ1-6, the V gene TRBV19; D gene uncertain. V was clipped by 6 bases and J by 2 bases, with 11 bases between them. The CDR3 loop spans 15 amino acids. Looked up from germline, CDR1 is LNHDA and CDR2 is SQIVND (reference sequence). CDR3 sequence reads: CASRTDDTYNSPLHF. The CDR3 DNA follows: TGTGCCAGTAGAACAGATGATACCTATAATTCACCCCTCCACTTT.

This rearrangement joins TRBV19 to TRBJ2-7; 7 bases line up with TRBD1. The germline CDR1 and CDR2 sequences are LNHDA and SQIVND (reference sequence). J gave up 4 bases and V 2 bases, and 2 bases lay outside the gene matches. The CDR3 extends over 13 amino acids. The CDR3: CASSIRGQYEQYF. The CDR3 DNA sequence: TGTGCCAGTAGTATAAGGGGACAGTACGAGCAGTACTTC.

The CDR3 DNA follows: TGTGCCAGCAGCTTAACTAGGGGGGAAGCTTTCTTT. It yields the protein CASSLTRGEAFF. The genes are TRBV11-2 and TRBJ1-1; D possibly corresponds to TRBD1 (6 bases). Per germline, CDR1 SGHAT and CDR2 FQNNGV. The CDR3 has 12 residues. The ends were cut back, 2 bases at V and 8 bases at J, with 9 bases in the middle.

CDR3 loop: CASSVLGGGWDSPLHF. The CDR3 bases are TGTGCCAGCAGTGTTCTTGGCGGGGGATGGGACTCACCCCTCCACTTT. The J gene is TRBJ1-6, the V gene TRBV2; D possibly corresponds to TRBD1 (5 bases). The CDR3 length is 16 residues. V lost 4 bases to trimming and J lost 10 bases, with 20 bases between them. CDR1 SNHLY and CDR2 FYNNEI come from the germline V gene.

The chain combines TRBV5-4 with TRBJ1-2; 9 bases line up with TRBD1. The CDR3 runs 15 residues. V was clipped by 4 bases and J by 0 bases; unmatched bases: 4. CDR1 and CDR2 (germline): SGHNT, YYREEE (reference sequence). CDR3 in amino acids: CASSLGTGTNYGYTF. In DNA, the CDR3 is TGTGCCAGCAGCCTTGGGACAGGGACTAACTATGGCTACACCTTC.

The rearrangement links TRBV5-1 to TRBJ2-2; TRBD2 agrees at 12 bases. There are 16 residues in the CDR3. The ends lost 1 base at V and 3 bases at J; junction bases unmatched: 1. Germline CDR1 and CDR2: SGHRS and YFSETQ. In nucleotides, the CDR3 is TGCGCCAGCAGCTTGCTAGCGGGGGGGTACACCGGGGAGCTGTTTTTT. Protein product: CASSLLAGGYTGELFF.

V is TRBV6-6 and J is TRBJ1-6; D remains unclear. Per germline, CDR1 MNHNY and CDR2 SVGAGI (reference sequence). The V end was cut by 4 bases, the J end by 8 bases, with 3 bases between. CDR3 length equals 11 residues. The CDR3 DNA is TGTGCCAGCAGTTCTGATTCACCCCTCCACTTT. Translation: CASSSDSPLHF.

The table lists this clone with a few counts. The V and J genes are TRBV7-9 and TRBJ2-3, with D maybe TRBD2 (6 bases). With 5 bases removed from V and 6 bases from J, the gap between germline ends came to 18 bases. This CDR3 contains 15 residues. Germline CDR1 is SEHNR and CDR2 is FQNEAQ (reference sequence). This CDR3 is CASSPPFGGPDTQYF. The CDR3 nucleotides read TGTGCCAGCAGCCCACCTTTCGGGGGTCCGGATACGCAGTATTTT. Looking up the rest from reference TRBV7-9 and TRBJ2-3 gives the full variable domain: DTGVSQNPRHKITKRGQNVTFRCDPISEHNRLYWYRQTLGQGPEFLTYFQNEAQLEKSRLLSDRFSAERPKGSFSTLEIQRTEQGDSAMYLCASSPPFGGPDTQYFGPGTRLTVL.

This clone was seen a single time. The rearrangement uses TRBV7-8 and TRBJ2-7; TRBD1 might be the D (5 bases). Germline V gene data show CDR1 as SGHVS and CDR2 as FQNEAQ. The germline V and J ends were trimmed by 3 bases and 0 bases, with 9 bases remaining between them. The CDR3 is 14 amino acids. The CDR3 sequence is CASSFRQSSYEQYF. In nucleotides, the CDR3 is TGTGCCAGCAGCTTCCGACAGAGCTCCTACGAGCAGTACTTC. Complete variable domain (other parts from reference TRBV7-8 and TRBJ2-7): GAGVSQSPRYKVAKRGQDVALRCDPISGHVSLFWYQQALGQGPEFLTYFQNEAQLDKSGLPSDRFFAERPEGSVSTLKIQRTQQEDSAVYLCASSFRQSSYEQYFGPGTRLTVT.

The CDR3 DNA sequence: TGTGCCTGGAGAGAGGCGGGGTCGGCTTTCTTT. Its translation: CAWREAGSAFF. The rearrangement joins TRBV30 to TRBJ1-1; no firm D call. V lost 3 bases and J 11 bases, leaving 13 bases between the germline ends. The CDR3 is 11 amino acids. From germline, CDR1 is GTSNPN and CDR2 SVGIG (reference sequence).

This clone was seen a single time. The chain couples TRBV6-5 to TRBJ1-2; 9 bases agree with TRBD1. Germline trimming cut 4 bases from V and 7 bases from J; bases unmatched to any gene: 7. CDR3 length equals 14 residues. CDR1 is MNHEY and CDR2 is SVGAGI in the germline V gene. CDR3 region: CASSWGQGGRGYTF. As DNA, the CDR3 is TGTGCCAGCAGTTGGGGACAGGGTGGTCGTGGCTACACCTTC.

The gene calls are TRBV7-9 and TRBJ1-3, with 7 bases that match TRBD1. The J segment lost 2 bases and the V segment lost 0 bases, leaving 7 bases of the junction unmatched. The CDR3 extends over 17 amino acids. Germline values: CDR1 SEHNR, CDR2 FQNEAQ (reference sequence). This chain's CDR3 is CASSLASRGTAGNTIYF. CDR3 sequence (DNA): TGTGCCAGCAGCTTAGCATCCCGGGGGACAGCTGGAAACACCATATATTTT.

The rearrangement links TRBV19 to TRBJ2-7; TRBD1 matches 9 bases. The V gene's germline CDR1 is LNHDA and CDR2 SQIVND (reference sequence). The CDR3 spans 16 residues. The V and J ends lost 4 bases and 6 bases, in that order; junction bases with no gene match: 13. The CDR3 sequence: CASSKGSRDRAGEQYF. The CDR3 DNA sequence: TGTGCCAGTAGTAAGGGGAGTCGGGACAGGGCTGGCGAGCAGTACTTC.

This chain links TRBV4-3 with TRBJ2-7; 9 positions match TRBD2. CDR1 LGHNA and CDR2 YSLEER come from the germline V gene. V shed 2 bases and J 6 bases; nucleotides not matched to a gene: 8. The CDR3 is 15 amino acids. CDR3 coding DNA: TGCGCCAGCAGCCAATTCGGAGCGGGGGGTTTCGAGCAGTACTTC. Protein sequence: CASSQFGAGGFEQYF.

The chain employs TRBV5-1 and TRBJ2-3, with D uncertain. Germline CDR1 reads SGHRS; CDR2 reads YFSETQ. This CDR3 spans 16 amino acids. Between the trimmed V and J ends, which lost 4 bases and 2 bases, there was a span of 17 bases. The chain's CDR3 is CASSPPQADDTDTQYF. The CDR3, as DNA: TGCGCCAGCAGCCCTCCTCAGGCAGACGACACAGATACGCAGTATTTT.

The CDR3 DNA reads as TGTGCCAGTAGTATCTACCTAATCGGGGAGCTGTTTTTT. It specifies CASSIYLIGELFF. V is TRBV19 and J is TRBJ2-2, with no clear D. V was shortened by 3 bases and J by 7 bases, with 9 bases between the two germline ends. The length of the CDR3 is 13 residues. Germline-derived CDR1 and CDR2 are LNHDA and SQIVND (reference sequence).

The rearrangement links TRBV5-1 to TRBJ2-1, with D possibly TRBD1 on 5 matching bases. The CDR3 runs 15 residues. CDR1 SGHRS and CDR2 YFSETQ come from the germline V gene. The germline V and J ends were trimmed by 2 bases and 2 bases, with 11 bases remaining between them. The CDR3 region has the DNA TGCGCCAGCAGCTTAGCAGGGTACCCCTACAATGAGCAGTTCTTC. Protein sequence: CASSLAGYPYNEQFF.

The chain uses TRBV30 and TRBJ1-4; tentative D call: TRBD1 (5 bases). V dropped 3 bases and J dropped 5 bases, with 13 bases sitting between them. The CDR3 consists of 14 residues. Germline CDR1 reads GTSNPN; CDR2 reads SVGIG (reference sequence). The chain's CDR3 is CAWRGHGWNEKLFF. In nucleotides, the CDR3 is TGTGCCTGGAGAGGACACGGTTGGAATGAAAAACTGTTTTTT.

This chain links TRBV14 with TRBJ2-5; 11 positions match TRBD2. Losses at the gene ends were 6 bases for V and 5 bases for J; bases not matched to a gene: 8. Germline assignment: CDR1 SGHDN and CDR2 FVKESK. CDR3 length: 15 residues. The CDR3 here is CASSDGTSGGETQYF. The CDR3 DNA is TGTGCCAGCAGTGACGGGACTAGCGGCGGCGAGACCCAGTACTTC.

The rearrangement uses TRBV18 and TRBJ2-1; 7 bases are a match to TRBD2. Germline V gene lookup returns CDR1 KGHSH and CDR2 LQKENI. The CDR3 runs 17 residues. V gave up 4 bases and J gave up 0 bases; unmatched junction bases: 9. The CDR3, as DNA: TGTGCCAGCTCACGGCGGAAGGTAGCGGGCTCCTACAATGAGCAGTTCTTC. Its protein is CASSRRKVAGSYNEQFF.